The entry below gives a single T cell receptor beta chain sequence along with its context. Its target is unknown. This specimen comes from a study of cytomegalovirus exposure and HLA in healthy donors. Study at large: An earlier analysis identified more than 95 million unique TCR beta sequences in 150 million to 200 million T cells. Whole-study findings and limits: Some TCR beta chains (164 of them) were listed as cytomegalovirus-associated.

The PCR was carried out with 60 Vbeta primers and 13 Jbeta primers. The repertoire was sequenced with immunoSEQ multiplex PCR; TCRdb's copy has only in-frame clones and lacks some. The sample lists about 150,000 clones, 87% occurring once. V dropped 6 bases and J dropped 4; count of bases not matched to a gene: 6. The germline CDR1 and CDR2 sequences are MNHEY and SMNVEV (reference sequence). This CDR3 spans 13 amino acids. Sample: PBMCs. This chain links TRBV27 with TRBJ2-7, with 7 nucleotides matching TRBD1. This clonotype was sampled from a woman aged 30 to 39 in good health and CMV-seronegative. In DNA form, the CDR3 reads TGTGCCAGCAGACCTGGACAGGCATACGAGCAGTACTTC. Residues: CASRPGQAYEQYF.